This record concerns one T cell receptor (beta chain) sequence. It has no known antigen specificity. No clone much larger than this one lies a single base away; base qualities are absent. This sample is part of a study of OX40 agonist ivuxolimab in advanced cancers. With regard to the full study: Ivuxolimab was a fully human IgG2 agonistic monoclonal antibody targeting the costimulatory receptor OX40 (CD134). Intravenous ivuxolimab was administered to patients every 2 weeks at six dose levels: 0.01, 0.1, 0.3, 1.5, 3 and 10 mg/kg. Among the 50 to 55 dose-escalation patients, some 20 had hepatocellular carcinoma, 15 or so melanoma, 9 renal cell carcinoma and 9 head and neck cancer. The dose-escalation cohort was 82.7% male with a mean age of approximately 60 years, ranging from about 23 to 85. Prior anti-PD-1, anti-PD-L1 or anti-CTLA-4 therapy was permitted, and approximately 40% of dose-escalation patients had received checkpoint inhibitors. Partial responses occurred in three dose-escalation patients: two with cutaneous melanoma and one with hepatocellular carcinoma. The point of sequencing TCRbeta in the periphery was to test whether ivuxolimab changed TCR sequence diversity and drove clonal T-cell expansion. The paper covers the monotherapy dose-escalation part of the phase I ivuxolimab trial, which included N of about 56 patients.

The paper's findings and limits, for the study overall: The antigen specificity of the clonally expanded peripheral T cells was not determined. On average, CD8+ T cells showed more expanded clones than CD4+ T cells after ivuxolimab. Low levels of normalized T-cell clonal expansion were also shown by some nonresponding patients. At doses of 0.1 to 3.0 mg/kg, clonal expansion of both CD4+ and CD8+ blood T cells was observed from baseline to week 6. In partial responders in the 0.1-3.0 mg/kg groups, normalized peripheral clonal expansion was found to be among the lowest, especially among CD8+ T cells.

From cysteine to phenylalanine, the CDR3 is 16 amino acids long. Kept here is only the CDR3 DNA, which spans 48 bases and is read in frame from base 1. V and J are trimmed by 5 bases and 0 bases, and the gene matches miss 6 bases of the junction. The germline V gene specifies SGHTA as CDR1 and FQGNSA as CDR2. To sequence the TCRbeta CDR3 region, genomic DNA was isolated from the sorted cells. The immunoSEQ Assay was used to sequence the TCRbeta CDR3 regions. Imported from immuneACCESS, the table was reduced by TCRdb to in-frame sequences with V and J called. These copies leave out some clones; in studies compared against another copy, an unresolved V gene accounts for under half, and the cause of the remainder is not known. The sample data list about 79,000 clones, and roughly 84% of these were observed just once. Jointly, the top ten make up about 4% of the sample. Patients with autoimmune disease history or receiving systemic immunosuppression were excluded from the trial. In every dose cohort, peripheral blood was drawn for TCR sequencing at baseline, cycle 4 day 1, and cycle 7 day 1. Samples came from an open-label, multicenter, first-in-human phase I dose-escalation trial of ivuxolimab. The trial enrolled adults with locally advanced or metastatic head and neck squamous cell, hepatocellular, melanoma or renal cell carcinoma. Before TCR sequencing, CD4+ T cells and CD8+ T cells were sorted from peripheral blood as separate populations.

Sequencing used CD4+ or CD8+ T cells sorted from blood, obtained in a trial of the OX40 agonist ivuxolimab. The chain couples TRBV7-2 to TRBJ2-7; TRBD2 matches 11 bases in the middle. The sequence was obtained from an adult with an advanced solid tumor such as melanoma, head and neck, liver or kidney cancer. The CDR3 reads CASSKGTSGISYEQYF. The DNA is TGTGCCAGCAGCAAAGGGACTAGCGGAATCTCCTACGAGCAGTACTTC.